The T cell receptor beta chain described here comes from a study of low-dose radiotherapy and immunotherapy resistance in tumors. Study-level background: For four cycles from cycle 1 day 1, patients took 300 mg oral aspirin daily.

Time point of the sample: before trial treatment. This clonotype has at least ten counts. Per the germline V gene, CDR1 is SGHKS and CDR2 is YYEKEE (reference sequence). The CDR3 extends over 14 amino acids. V lost 0 bases, J lost 6 bases, and 5 bases stayed unmatched. With TRAV- and TRBV-specific primers, first-strand cDNA was made, covering the alpha and beta chains. PCR amplification of the TCRs was performed with Phusion for 20 PCR cycles, and it relied on a constant-region primer together with a V-primer adapter. mRNA isolates were amplified via in vitro transcription. TCRdb passed the reads through MiXCR, listing each CDR3 protein once. The table has 60,000 to 75,000 distinct CDR3 sequences, about 26% seen once; the top ten hold around 6.7%.

The receptor was isolated from a male donor with rectosigmoid adenocarcinoma. The input for sequencing was PBMCs, taken before treatment. The rearrangement joins TRBV5-5 to TRBJ2-7, with 8 bases fitting TRBD1. The CDR3 DNA sequence: TGTGCCAGCAGCTTGGGGACAGGGTCGCGCGAGCAGTACTTC. Its protein product is CASSLGTGSREQYF. The variable domain in full, completed from reference TRBV5-5 and TRBJ2-7, reads DAGVTQSPTHLIKTRGQQVTLRCSPISGHKSVSWYQQVLGQGPQFIFQYYEKEERGRGNFPDRFSARQFPNYSSELNVNALLLGDSALYLCASSLGTGSREQYFGPGTRLTVT.